This T cell receptor (beta chain) was observed in a study of T cell repertoires in cytomegalovirus infection. Study-level information: It was the public TCR beta signatures that indicated both CMV infection and matching HLA type. Study results and caveats: People with CMV and the relevant HLA were identified by cumulative public TCR beta family frequency. CMV-specific TCR beta clonotypes restricted by HLA-C dominated the ex vivo response.

TCRdb reprocessed the reads via MiXCR and lists one record per CDR3 protein. The sample consists of 150,000 to 200,000 distinct CDR3 sequences, about 18% of them appearing once. Remarks on this clonotype: The antigen is unknown.

This CDR3 region has 17 residues. Germline-derived CDR1 and CDR2 are MGHRA and YSYEKL. V shed 0 bases and J shed 0 bases, with 12 bases lying between them. The V call is TRBV4-1, the J call TRBJ1-3; no clear D. The TCR sequence derives from a human donor in good health (CMV status not recorded). Some clones in this sample may be carry-over from other donors' samples. The sample consisted of CD8+ T cells from PBMCs. The CDR3 reads CASSQERQIYSGNTIYF. As DNA, the CDR3 is TGCGCCAGCAGCCAAGAAAGGCAGATCTACTCTGGAAACACCATATATTTT.